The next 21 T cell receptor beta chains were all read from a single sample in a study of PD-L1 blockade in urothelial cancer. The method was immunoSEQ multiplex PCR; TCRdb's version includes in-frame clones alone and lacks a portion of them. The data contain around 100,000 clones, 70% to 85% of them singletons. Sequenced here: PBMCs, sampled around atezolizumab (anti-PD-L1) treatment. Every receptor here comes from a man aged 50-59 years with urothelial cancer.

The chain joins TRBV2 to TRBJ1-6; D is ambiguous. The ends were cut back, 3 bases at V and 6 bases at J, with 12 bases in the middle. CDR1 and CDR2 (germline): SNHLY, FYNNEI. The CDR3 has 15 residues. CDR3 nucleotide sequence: TGTGCCAGCAGTGATGGGGAACGGGGTAATTCACCCCTCCACTTT. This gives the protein CASSDGERGNSPLHF.

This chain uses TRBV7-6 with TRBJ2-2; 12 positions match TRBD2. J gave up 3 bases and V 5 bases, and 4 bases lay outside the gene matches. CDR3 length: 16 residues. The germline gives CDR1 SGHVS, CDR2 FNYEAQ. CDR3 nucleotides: TGTGCCAGCAGCCGACTAGCGGGAGTTGACACCGGGGAGCTGTTTTTT. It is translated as CASSRLAGVDTGELFF.

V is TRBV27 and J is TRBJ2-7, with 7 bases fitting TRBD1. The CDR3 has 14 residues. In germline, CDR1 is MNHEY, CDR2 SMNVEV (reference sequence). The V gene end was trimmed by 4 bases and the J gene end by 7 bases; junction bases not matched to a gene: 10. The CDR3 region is CASSSRTGFVEQYF. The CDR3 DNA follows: TGTGCCAGCAGTTCCCGGACAGGCTTCGTGGAGCAGTACTTC.

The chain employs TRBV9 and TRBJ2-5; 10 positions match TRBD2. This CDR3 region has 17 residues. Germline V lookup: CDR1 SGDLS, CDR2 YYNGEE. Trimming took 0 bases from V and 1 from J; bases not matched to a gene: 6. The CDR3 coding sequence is TGTGCCAGCAGCGTAGGGTTTACTAGCGGGACCCAAGAGACCCAGTACTTC. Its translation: CASSVGFTSGTQETQYF.

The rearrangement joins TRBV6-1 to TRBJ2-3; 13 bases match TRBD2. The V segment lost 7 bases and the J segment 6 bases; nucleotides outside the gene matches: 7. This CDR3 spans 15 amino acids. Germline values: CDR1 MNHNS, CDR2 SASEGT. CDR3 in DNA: TGTGCCAGCACACGACTAGCGGGAGGTTTGGATACGCAGTATTTT. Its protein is CASTRLAGGLDTQYF.

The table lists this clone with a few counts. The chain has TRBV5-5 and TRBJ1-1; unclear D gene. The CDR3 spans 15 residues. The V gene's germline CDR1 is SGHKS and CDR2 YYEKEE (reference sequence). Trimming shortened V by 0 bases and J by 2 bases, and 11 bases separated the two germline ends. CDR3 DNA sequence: TGTGCCAGCAGCTTGGCTGGCCAGAAAAACACTGAAGCTTTCTTT. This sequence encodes CASSLAGQKNTEAFF.

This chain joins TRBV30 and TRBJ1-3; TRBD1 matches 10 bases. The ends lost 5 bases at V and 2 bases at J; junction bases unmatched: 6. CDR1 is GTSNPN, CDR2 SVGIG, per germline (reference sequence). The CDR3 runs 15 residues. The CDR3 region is CAWSTGTGAGNTIYF. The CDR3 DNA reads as TGTGCCTGGTCTACCGGGACAGGGGCTGGAAACACCATATATTTT.

For the CDR3, the DNA is TGTGCCACCAGCAGAGCAGTAGGGGGCAATCAGCCCCAGCATTTT. It codes for CATSRAVGGNQPQHF. The rearrangement links TRBV15 to TRBJ1-5; tentatively, D is TRBD1 (5 bases). The CDR3 is 15 amino acids. V lost 1 base to trimming and J lost 2 bases, with 9 bases between them. Germline values: CDR1 LNHNV, CDR2 YYDKDF (reference sequence).

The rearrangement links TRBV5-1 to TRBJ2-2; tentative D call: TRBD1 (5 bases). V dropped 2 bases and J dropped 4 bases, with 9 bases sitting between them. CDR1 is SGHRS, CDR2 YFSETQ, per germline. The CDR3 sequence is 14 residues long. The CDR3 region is CASSLAGPTGELFF. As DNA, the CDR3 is TGCGCCAGCAGCTTAGCAGGGCCCACCGGGGAGCTGTTTTTT.

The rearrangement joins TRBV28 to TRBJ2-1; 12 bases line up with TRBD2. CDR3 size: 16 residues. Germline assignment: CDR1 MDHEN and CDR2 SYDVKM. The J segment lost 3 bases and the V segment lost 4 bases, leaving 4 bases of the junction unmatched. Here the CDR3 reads CASSSKTSGSYNEQFF. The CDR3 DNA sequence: TGTGCCAGCAGTTCGAAGACTAGCGGGAGCTACAATGAGCAGTTCTTC.

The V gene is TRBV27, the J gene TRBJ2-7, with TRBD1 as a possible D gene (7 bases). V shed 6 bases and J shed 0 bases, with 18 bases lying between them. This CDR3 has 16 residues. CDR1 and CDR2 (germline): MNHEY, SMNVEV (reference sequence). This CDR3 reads CASSRTAGQSSYEQYF. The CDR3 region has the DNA TGTGCCAGCAGCCGGACGGCGGGACAGAGCTCCTACGAGCAGTACTTC.

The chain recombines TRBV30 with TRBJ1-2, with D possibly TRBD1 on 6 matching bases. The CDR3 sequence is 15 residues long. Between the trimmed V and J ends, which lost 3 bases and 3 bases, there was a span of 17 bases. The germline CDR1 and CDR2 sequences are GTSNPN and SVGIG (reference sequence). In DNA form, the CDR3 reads TGTGCCTGGAGAATCACAGGGAGATTGGACTATGGCTACACCTTC. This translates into CAWRITGRLDYGYTF.

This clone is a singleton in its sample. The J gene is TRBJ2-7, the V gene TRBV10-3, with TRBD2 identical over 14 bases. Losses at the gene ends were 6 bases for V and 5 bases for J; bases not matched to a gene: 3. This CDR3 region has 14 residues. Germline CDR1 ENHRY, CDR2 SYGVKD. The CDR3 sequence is CAIRGTSGSHEQYF. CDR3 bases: TGTGCCATCAGGGGGACTAGCGGGAGCCACGAGCAGTACTTC.

CDR3 region: CASSLGHPAGGYYNEQFF. CDR3 sequence (DNA): TGTGCCAGCAGCTTGGGACATCCAGCGGGAGGGTATTACAATGAGCAGTTCTTC. The chain uses TRBV5-4 and TRBJ2-1, with TRBD2 matching over 10 bases. The CDR3 extends over 18 amino acids. Unmatched junction bases numbered 10, after V lost 0 bases and J lost 4 bases. The germline CDR1 and CDR2 sequences are SGHNT and YYREEE (reference sequence). Combining the CDR3 with reference TRBV5-4 and TRBJ2-1 gives the whole variable domain ETGVTQSPTHLIKTRGQQVTLRCSSQSGHNTVSWYQQALGQGPQFIFQYYREEENGRGNFPPRFSGLQFPNYSSELNVNALELDDSALYLCASSLGHPAGGYYNEQFFGPGTRLTVL.

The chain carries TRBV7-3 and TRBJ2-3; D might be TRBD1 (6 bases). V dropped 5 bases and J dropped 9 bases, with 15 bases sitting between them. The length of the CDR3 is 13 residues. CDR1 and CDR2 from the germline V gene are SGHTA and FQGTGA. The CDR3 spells CASSPHREGTQYF. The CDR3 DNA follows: TGTGCCAGCAGCCCCCACAGGGAAGGAACGCAGTATTTT.

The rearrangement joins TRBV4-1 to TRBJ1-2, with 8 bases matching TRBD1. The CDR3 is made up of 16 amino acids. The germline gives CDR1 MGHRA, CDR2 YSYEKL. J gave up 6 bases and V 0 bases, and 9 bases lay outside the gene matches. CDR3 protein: CASSQEATGGIHGYTF. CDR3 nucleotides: TGCGCCAGCAGCCAAGAAGCCACAGGGGGGATACATGGCTACACCTTC.

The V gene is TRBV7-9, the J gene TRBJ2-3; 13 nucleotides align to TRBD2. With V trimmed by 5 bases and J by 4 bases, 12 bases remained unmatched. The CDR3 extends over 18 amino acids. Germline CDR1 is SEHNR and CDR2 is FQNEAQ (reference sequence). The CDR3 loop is CASSPHGGLAGNADTQYF. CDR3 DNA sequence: TGTGCCAGCAGCCCCCACGGGGGACTAGCGGGAAATGCAGATACGCAGTATTTT.

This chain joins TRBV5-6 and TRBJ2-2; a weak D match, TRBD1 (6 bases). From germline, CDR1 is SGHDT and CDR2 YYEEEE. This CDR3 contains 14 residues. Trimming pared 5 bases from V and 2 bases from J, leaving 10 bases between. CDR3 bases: TGTGCCAGCAGTTCGGACAGAAACACCGGGGAGCTGTTTTTT. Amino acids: CASSSDRNTGELFF.

CDR3 DNA: TGTGCCAGCAGTTCCCCACCGAGCGGGAGGAGCACAGATACGCAGTATTTT. Encoded protein: CASSSPPSGRSTDTQYF. V usage is TRBV28 and J usage is TRBJ2-3; 9 nucleotides align to TRBD2. V was clipped by 4 bases and J by 0 bases; unmatched bases: 8. Germline loops: CDR1 MDHEN, CDR2 SYDVKM. The CDR3 has 17 amino acids. The whole variable domain, remainder taken from reference TRBV28 and TRBJ2-3, is DVKVTQSSRYLVKRTGEKVFLECVQDMDHENMFWYRQDPGLGLRLIYFSYDVKMKEKGDIPEGYSVSREKKERFSLILESASTNQTSMYLCASSSPPSGRSTDTQYFGPGTRLTVL.

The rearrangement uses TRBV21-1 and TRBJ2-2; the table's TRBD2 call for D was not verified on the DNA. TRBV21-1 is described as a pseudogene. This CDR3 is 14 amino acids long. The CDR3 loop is CASSKERYTGELFF. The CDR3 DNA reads TGTGCCAGCAGCAAAGAACGGTACACCGGGGAGCTGTTTTTT.

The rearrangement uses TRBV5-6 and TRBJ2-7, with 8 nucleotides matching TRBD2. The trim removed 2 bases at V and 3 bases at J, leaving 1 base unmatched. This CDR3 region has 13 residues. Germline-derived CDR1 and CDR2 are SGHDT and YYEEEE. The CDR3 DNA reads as TGTGCCAGCAGCTTCGGGACTAGCTACGAGCAGTACTTC. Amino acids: CASSFGTSYEQYF.